Shown below are 30 T cell receptor beta chains from a single sample sequenced in a study of CXCR3-negative and CXCR3-positive naive CD8 T cells. Libraries of TRB cDNA were made by 5' RACE and carried UMIs. TCRdb re-called the 5' RACE reads; one entry per CDR3 protein, DNA not given. Its listing shows 50,000 to 55,000 distinct CDR3 sequences. Source material: naive CXCR3- CD8+ T cells from blood. Specified subset: CD45RO-CCR7+CD27+CD95- naive CD8+ T cells lacking CXCR3 (TNR3-). These receptors came from a human donor in good health. Some clones in this sample may be carry-over from other donors' samples.

V and J are TRBV14 and TRBJ2-1; there is no DNA to check the TCRdb D call of TRBD1. The CDR3 has 15 amino acids. CDR1 is SGHDN, CDR2 FVKESK, per germline. The chain's CDR3 is CASSSGPGTYNEQFF. Using reference TRBV14 and TRBJ2-1 for the parts outside the CDR3, the full variable domain is EAGVTQFPSHSVIEKGQTVTLRCDPISGHDNLYWYRRVMGKEIKFLLHFVKESKQDESGMPNNRFLAERTGGTYSTLKVQPAELEDSGVYFCASSSGPGTYNEQFFGPGTRLTVL.

This chain links TRBV29-1 with TRBJ2-7. Per germline, CDR1 SQVTM and CDR2 ANQGSEA. The CDR3 contains 13 residues. The CDR3 is CSVDGESSYEQYF.

The chain joins TRBV27 to TRBJ1-1. CDR3 length: 13 amino acids. Germline CDR1 reads MNHEY; CDR2 reads SMNVEV (reference sequence). CDR3 loop: CASSASMNTEAFF.

J is TRBJ1-2 and V is TRBV5-1; the TCRdb D gene call, TRBD1, has no DNA to confirm it. The CDR3 contains 14 residues. CDR1 SGHRS and CDR2 YFSETQ come from the germline V gene. This CDR3 is CASSFSSTGDGYTF.

The chain links TRBV7-2 to TRBJ2-7; TCRdb proposes TRBD1, but this gene call is untestable without DNA. CDR3 size: 15 residues. Germline-derived CDR1 and CDR2 are SGHTA and FQGNSA. CDR3 sequence: CASSLSGGSSYEQYF. Complete variable domain (other parts from reference TRBV7-2 and TRBJ2-7): GAGVSQSPSNKVTEKGKDVELRCDPISGHTALYWYRQSLGQGLEFLIYFQGNSAPDKSGLPSDRFSAERTGGSVSTLTIQRTQQEDSAVYLCASSLSGGSSYEQYFGPGTRLTVT.

The chain links TRBV27 to TRBJ2-5; TCRdb designates TRBD1, a call that cannot be tested without DNA. CDR1 MNHEY and CDR2 SMNVEV come from the germline V gene (reference sequence). CDR3 length equals 13 residues. CDR3: CASSLTGKATQYF.

The chain couples TRBV6-2 or TRBV6-3 to TRBJ1-5. Germline assignment: CDR1 MNHEY and CDR2 SVGEGT. The CDR3 runs 14 residues. CDR3 protein: CASSYEGYNQPQHF.

The chain joins TRBV5-1 to TRBJ2-7; absent DNA, TCRdb's TRBD1 call cannot be checked. The CDR3 runs to 14 residues. CDR1 is SGHRS, CDR2 YFSETQ, per germline. The CDR3 loop reads CASSLVTGGYEQYF. The full variable domain, with the rest looked up from reference TRBV5-1 and TRBJ2-7, is KAGVTQTPRYLIKTRGQQVTLSCSPISGHRSVSWYQQTPGQGLQFLFEYFSETQRNKGNFPGRFSGRQFSNSRSEMNVSTLELGDSALYLCASSLVTGGYEQYFGPGTRLTVT.

The V gene is TRBV29-1, the J gene TRBJ1-1; TCRdb designates TRBD1, a call that cannot be tested without DNA. The CDR3 totals 15 residues. Per germline, CDR1 SQVTM and CDR2 ANQGSEA. The CDR3: CSVEGTEALNTEAFF. Variable domain in full (rest from reference TRBV29-1 and TRBJ1-1): SAVISQKPSRDICQRGTSLTIQCQVDSQVTMMFWYRQQPGQSLTLIATANQGSEATYESGFVIDKFPISRPNLTFSTLTVSNMSPEDSSIYLCSVEGTEALNTEAFFGQGTRLTVV.

The rearrangement uses TRBV27 and TRBJ1-1. The germline CDR1 and CDR2 sequences are MNHEY and SMNVEV (reference sequence). The CDR3 loop spans 13 amino acids. CDR3 region: CASSLSGRVEAFF.

The chain couples TRBV14 to TRBJ2-1; TCRdb returns TRBD2, unconfirmable since there is no DNA. CDR1 and CDR2 from the germline V gene are SGHDN and FVKESK. This CDR3 is 17 amino acids long. The CDR3 sequence is CASSQVMVWTSSHEQFF.

The CDR3 sequence: CASSQGGTGSYEQYF. The chain has TRBV4-1 and TRBJ2-7; the TCRdb call, TRBD1, lacks DNA for checking. The CDR3 extends over 15 amino acids. Germline V gene sequence: CDR1 MGHRA, CDR2 YSYEKL.

CDR3 loop: CSVLGRGVEKLFF. The genes are TRBV29-1 and TRBJ1-4; the D call from TCRdb, TRBD1, cannot be confirmed without DNA. This CDR3 has 13 residues. The V gene's germline CDR1 is SQVTM and CDR2 ANQGSEA.

This rearrangement joins TRBV27 to TRBJ2-1; the D gene TCRdb calls, TRBD2, cannot be checked with no DNA. This CDR3 has 15 residues. The germline gives CDR1 MNHEY, CDR2 SMNVEV (reference sequence). The CDR3 here is CASSLTSGGANEQFF.

The chain couples TRBV23-1 to TRBJ1-1; TCRdb gives TRBD1 as the D gene, but with no DNA this cannot be confirmed. TRBV23-1 is recorded as an ORF, its role being uncertain. This CDR3 spans 13 amino acids. This CDR3 reads CASTGHPCTETFF.

V gene TRBV4-1 combines with J gene TRBJ2-7; TCRdb indicates TRBD2, and absent DNA this call remains unverified. The CDR3 is 14 amino acids. CDR1 and CDR2 (germline): MGHRA, YSYEKL. The CDR3 loop is CASSQGISGYEQYF.

By frequency, this clonotype is medium-sized. The chain is built from TRBV29-1 and TRBJ2-1; TCRdb's D call, TRBD2, is unchecked because there is no DNA. CDR3 length: 15 amino acids. CDR1 SQVTM and CDR2 ANQGSEA come from the germline V gene. This CDR3 is CSVEGGTSSNNEQFF.

This chain connects TRBV28 to TRBJ2-1; TCRdb's D call, TRBD1, is unchecked because there is no DNA. In germline, CDR1 is MDHEN, CDR2 SYDVKM. The CDR3 contains 17 residues. CDR3 loop: CASSETGANPWSVGQFF.

V and J are TRBV5-5 and TRBJ2-3; TCRdb reports TRBD2, a call that lacks DNA to check it against. The CDR3 sequence is 15 residues long. The germline CDR1 and CDR2 sequences are SGHKS and YYEKEE (reference sequence). CDR3: CASSLGPAGEDTQYF.

The chain links TRBV20-1 to TRBJ1-1; the D gene TCRdb calls, TRBD1, cannot be checked with no DNA. The germline V gene has CDR1 DFQATT and CDR2 SNEGSKA (reference sequence). The CDR3 consists of 16 residues. CDR3 amino acids: CSARGPGFRVDTEAFF.

The chain recombines TRBV6-1 with TRBJ2-1; as DNA is missing, the TRBD2 call by TCRdb cannot be tested. CDR1 MNHNS and CDR2 SASEGT come from the germline V gene. This CDR3 has 14 amino acids. The chain's CDR3 is CASTQGGEHNEQFF.

The chain carries TRBV5-5 and TRBJ2-7; with no DNA, the TCRdb D assignment of TRBD1 cannot be verified. There are 14 residues in the CDR3. Germline V gene data show CDR1 as SGHKS and CDR2 as YYEKEE (reference sequence). Here the CDR3 reads CASSSDRAVYEQYF.

V and J are TRBV7-2 and TRBJ2-7. This CDR3 comprises 13 residues. The germline V gene has CDR1 SGHTA and CDR2 FQGNSA. The CDR3: CASSLIVRDEQYF. Supplemented by reference TRBV7-2 and TRBJ2-7, the full variable domain reads GAGVSQSPSNKVTEKGKDVELRCDPISGHTALYWYRQSLGQGLEFLIYFQGNSAPDKSGLPSDRFSAERTGGSVSTLTIQRTQQEDSAVYLCASSLIVRDEQYFGPGTRLTVT.

The chain links TRBV29-1 to TRBJ2-2; the D call of TRBD1 rests on TCRdb alone, since no DNA is present to check it. In germline, CDR1 is SQVTM, CDR2 ANQGSEA. The CDR3 is 13 residues long. The chain's CDR3 is CSVVGGGTGELFF.

The chain is built from TRBV27 and TRBJ2-7. Germline V lookup: CDR1 MNHEY, CDR2 SMNVEV (reference sequence). This CDR3 is 15 amino acids long. The CDR3 reads CASSFITGPTYEQYF.

The chain combines TRBV28 with TRBJ1-5. Germline V gene lookup returns CDR1 MDHEN and CDR2 SYDVKM. The CDR3 runs to 14 residues. The CDR3 loop reads CASSLRSSNQPQHF.

V usage is TRBV28 and J usage is TRBJ2-1; the TCRdb call, TRBD2, lacks DNA for checking. Germline V gene lookup returns CDR1 MDHEN and CDR2 SYDVKM. The CDR3 contains 14 residues. CDR3 loop: CASSLVLAGGPQFF.

The chain carries TRBV29-1 and TRBJ2-7. Germline V CDR1 and CDR2: SQVTM, ANQGSEA. The CDR3 runs 14 residues. CDR3 in amino acids: CSVDSADNSYEQYF.

The CDR3 here is CATSWGRGDEQFF. The chain carries TRBV24-1 and TRBJ2-1; TCRdb lists TRBD1, though no DNA is available to test this call. This CDR3 region has 13 residues. Germline CDR1 reads KGHDR; CDR2 reads SFDVKD.

V gene TRBV28 combines with J gene TRBJ2-7; absent DNA, TCRdb's TRBD1 call cannot be checked. Germline assignment: CDR1 MDHEN and CDR2 SYDVKM. This CDR3 has 13 amino acids. The CDR3 sequence: CASRGDSSYEQYF.